The subject of this entry is one T cell receptor beta chain. The antigen remains undetermined. These data are taken from a study of CD8+ T cells in alopecia areata. About the research overall: Severity in treated patients was scored by percentage of scalp area affected. Study-level points and caveats: Higher clonality and more expanded CD8+ clones appeared in lesional than normal scalp.

CDR1 and CDR2 (germline): SEHNR, FQNEAQ (reference sequence). Trimming pared 3 bases from V and 12 bases from J, leaving 15 bases between. The CDR3 is 13 amino acids. Extracted RNA was reverse transcribed, and the resulting cDNA served as sequencing template. Measured with immunoSEQ multiplex PCR; TCRdb has only the in-frame clones, and not every one. The table has some 110,000 clones, roughly 50% seen once. Noted treatment: oral pan-JAK inhibitor, 5-10 mg twice daily. The specimen was CD8+ T cells sorted from blood, collected at week 24, from a patient treated with tofacitinib. The sequence was collected from a human donor with alopecia areata. The V and J genes are TRBV7-9 and TRBJ2-1; D could derive from TRBD1 or TRBD2 (5 bases each). Here the CDR3 DNA reads TGTGCCAGCAGCTTGTCAGACCGGGACCTGCAGTTCTTC. Its translation is CASSLSDRDLQFF.